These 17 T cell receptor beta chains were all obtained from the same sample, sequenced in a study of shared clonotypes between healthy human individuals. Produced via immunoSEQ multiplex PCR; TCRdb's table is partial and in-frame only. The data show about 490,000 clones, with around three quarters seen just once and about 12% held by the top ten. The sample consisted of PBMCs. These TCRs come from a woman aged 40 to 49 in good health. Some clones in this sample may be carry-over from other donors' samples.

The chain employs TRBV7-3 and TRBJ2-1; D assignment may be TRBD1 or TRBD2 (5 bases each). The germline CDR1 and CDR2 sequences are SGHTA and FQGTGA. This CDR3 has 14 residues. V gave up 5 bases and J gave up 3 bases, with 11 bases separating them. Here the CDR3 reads CASSLGVNYNEQFF. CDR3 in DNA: TGTGCCAGCAGCCTGGGGGTGAACTACAATGAGCAGTTCTTC.

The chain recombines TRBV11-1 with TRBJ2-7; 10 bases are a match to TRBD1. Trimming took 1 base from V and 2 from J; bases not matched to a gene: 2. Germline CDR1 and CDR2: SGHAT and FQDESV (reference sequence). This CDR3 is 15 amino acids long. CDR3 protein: CASSLGDRGTYEQYF. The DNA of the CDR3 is TGTGCCAGCAGCTTAGGGGACAGGGGCACCTACGAGCAGTACTTC. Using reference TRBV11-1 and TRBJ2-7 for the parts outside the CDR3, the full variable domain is EAEVAQSPRYKITEKSQAVAFWCDPISGHATLYWYRQILGQGPELLVQFQDESVVDDSQLPKDRFSAERLKGVDSTLKIQPAELGDSAMYLCASSLGDRGTYEQYFGPGTRLTVT.

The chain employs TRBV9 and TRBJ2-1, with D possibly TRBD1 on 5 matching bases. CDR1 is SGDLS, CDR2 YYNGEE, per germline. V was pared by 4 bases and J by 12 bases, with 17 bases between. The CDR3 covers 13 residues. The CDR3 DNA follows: TGTGCCAGCAGCACCCCCCCAGGGTGGTGGCAGTTCTTC. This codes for CASSTPPGWWQFF.

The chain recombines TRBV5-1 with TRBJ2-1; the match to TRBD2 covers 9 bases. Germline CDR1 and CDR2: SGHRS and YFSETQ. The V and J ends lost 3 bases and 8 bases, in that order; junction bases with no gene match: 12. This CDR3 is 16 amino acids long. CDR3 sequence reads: CASSWVAGDGQHEQFF. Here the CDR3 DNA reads TGCGCCAGCAGCTGGGTAGCGGGAGACGGTCAACATGAGCAGTTCTTC.

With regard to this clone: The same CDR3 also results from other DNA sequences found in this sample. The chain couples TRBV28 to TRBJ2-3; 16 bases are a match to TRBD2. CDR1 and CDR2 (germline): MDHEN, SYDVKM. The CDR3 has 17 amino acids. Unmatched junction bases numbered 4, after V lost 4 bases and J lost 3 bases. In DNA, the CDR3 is TGTGCCAGCAGTTGGGGACTAGCGGGGGGGGCAACAGATACGCAGTATTTT. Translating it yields CASSWGLAGGATDTQYF.

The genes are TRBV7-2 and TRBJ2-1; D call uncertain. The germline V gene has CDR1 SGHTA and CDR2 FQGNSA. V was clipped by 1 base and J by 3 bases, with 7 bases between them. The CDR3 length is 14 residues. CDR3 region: CASSLGGIYNEQFF. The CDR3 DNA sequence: TGTGCCAGCAGCTTAGGTGGGATCTACAATGAGCAGTTCTTC.

The CDR3 region has the DNA TGTGCCAGCAGGACTCATCTGACAGACTTTAATCAGCCCCAGCATTTT. The encoded protein is CASRTHLTDFNQPQHF. This sequence joins TRBV27 and TRBJ1-5; maybe TRBD1 (5 bases). This CDR3 contains 16 residues. The V and J ends lost 6 bases and 4 bases respectively, with 19 bases between them. Germline values: CDR1 MNHEY, CDR2 SMNVEV (reference sequence).

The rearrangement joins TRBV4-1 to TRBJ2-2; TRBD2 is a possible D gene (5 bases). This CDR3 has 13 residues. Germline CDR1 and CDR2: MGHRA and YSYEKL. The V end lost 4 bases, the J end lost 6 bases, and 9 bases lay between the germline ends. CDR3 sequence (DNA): TGCGCCAGCAGCCGTAACGGGGCCGGGGAGCTGTTTTTT. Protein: CASSRNGAGELFF.

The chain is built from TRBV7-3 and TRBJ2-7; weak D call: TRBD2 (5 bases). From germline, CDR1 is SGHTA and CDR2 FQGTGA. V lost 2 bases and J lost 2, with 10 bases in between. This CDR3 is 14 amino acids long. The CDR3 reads CASSLGGRAYEQYF. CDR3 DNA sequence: TGTGCCAGCAGCTTAGGAGGTCGGGCCTACGAGCAGTACTTC.

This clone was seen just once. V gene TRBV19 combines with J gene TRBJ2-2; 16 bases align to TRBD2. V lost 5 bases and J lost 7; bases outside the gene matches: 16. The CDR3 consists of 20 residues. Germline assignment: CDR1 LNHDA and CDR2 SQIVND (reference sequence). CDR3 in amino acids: CASSPFASGTSGRAGGELFF. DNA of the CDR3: TGTGCCAGTAGTCCCTTCGCCTCCGGGACTAGCGGGAGGGCCGGCGGGGAGCTGTTTTTT.

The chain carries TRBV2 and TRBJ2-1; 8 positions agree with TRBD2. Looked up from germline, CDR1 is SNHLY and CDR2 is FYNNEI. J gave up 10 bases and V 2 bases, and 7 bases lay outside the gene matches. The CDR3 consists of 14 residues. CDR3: CASSENRGGNEQFF. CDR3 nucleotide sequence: TGTGCCAGCAGTGAAAACCGGGGGGGCAACGAGCAGTTCTTC. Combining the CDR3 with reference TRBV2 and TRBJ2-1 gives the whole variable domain EPEVTQTPSHQVTQMGQEVILRCVPISNHLYFYWYRQILGQKVEFLVSFYNNEISEKSEIFDDQFSVERPDGSNFTLKIRSTKLEDSAMYFCASSENRGGNEQFFGPGTRLTVL.

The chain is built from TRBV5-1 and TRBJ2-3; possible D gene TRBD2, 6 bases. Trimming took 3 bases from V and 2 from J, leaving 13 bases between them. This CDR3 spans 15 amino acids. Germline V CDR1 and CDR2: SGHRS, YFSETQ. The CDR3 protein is CASSSVAEPTDTQYF. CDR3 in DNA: TGCGCCAGCAGCTCGGTAGCGGAACCCACAGATACGCAGTATTTT.

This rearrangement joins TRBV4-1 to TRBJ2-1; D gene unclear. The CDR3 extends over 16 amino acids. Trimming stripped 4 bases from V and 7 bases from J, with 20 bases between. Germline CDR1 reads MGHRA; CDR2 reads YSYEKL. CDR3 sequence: CASSPIWGEVRNEQFF. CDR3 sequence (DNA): TGCGCCAGCAGCCCGATTTGGGGTGAGGTGAGGAATGAGCAGTTCTTC.

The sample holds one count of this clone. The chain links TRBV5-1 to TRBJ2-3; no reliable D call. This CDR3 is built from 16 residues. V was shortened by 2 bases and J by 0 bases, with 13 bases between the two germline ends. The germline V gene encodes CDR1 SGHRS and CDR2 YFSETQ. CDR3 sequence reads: CASSFFSSSSTDTQYF. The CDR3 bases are TGCGCCAGCAGCTTTTTTTCGAGTTCTAGCACAGATACGCAGTATTTT. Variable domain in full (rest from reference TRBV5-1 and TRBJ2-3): KAGVTQTPRYLIKTRGQQVTLSCSPISGHRSVSWYQQTPGQGLQFLFEYFSETQRNKGNFPGRFSGRQFSNSRSEMNVSTLELGDSALYLCASSFFSSSSTDTQYFGPGTRLTVL.

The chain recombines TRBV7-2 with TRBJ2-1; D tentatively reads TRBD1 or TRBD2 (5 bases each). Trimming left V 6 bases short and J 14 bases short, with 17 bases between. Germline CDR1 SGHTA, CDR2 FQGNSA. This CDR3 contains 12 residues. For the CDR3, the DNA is TGTGCCAGCAGTCGGGCCCTGGGGGAAAAGTTCTTC. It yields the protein CASSRALGEKFF.

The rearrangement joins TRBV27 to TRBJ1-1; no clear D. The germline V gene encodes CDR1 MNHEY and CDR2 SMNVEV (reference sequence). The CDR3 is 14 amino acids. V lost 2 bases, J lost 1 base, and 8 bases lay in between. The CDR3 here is CASSLEGSNTEAFF. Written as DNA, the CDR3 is TGTGCCAGCAGTTTAGAAGGGTCGAACACTGAAGCTTTCTTT.

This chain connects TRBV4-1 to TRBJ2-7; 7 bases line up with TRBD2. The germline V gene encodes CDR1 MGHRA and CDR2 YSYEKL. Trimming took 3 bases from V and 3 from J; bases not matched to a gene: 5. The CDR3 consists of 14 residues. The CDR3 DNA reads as TGCGCCAGCAGCCACGCTAGCGGAAACTACGAGCAGTACTTC. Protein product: CASSHASGNYEQYF.